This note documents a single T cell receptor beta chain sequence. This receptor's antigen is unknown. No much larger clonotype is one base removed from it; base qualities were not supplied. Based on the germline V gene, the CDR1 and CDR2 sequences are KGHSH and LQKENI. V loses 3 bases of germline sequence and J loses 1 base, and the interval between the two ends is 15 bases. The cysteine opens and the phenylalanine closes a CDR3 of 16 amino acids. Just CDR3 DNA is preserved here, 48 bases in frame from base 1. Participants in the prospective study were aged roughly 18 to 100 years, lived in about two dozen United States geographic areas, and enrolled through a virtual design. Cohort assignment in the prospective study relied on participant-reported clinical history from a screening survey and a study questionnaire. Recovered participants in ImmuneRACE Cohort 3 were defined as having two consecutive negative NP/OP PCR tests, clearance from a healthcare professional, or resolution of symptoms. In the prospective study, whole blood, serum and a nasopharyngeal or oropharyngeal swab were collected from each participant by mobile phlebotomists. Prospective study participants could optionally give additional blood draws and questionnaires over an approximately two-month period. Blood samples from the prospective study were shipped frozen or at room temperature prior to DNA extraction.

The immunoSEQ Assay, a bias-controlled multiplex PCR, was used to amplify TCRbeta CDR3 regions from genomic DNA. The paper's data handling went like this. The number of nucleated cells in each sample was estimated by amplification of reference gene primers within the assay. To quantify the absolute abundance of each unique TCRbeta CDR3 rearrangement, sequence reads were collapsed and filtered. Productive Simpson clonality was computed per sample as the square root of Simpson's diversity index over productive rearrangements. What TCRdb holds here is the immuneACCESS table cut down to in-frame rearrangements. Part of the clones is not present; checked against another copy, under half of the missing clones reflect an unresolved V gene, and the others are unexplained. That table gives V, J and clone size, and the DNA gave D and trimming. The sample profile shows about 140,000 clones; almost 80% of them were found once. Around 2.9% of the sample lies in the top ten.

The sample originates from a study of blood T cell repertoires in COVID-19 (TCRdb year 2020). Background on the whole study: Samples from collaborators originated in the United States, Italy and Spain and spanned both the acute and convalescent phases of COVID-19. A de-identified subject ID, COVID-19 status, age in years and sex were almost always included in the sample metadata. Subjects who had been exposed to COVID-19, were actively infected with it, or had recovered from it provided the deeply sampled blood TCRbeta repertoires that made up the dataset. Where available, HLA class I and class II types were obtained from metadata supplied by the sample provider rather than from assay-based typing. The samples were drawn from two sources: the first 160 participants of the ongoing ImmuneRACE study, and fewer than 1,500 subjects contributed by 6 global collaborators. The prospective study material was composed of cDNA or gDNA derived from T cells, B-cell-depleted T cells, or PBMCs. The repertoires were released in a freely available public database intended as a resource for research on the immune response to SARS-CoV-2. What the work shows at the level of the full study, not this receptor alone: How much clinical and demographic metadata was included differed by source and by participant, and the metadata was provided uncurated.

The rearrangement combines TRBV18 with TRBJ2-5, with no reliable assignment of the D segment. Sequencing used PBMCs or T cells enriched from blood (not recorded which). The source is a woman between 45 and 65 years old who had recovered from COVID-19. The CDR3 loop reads CASSPRRGSGQETQYF. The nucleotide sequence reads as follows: TGTGCCAGCTCACCCAGACGAGGCTCTGGCCAAGAGACCCAGTACTTC.